Each of the 23 T cell receptor beta chains below was sequenced from the same sample in a study of T-cell memory formation after mild COVID-19 listed by TCRdb under 2021. The library was produced with 5' RACE. Sequencing was carried out with an Illumina NovaSeq 6000. TCRdb cleaned the public reads at Q25 with fastp, built clones with MiXCR and kept in-frame beta chains. Every CDR3 protein is listed once, alongside the most common genes and DNA of its rows. This sample comprises 250,000 to 350,000 distinct CDR3 sequences, approximately 16% of them detected only once. The biggest ten clones account for over 20% of the sample. Sequences were obtained from PBMCs or a T cell subset sorted from them (not recorded which). These receptors were collected from a man between 18 and 35 years old who had mild COVID-19 (a few samples of this study predate the infection). The sample titles of this study are shuffled in the database, so cell type and time point are left out; the donor was told from shared clones.

This chain joins TRBV6-5 and TRBJ1-1; D unclear. Between the trimmed V and J ends, which lost 7 bases and 0 bases, there was a span of 9 bases. The germline V gene encodes CDR1 MNHEY and CDR2 SVGAGI. CDR3 length equals 13 residues. The CDR3 loop is CASKRRMNTEAFF. CDR3 in DNA: TGTGCCAGCAAACGTAGAATGAACACTGAAGCTTTCTTT.

This clonotype turned up a few times. The V and J genes are TRBV27 and TRBJ1-5, with TRBD1 matching 7 bases. The V gene's germline CDR1 is MNHEY and CDR2 SMNVEV (reference sequence). The ends lost 5 bases at V and 2 bases at J; junction bases unmatched: 9. CDR3 length: 16 residues. CDR3 in DNA: TGTGCCAGCAGTCCCGGGACAGCAAAGGGCAATCAGCCCCAGCATTTT. Protein sequence: CASSPGTAKGNQPQHF.

A few counts support this clonotype. The CDR3 nucleotides read TGCAGTGCTAGATCCCCCTGGGCGGGGGCATACAATGAGCAGTTCTTC. Translated, it gives CSARSPWAGAYNEQFF. J is TRBJ2-1 and V is TRBV20-1; D is perhaps TRBD2 (7 bases). CDR3 length: 16 residues. Between the trimmed V and J ends, which lost 2 bases and 4 bases, there was a span of 18 bases. Germline CDR1 is DFQATT and CDR2 is SNEGSKA (reference sequence).

The genes are TRBV10-3 and TRBJ1-1; a possible D gene is TRBD1 (6 bases). CDR3 length: 14 residues. Germline CDR1 ENHRY, CDR2 SYGVKD. V shed 4 bases and J shed 2 bases, with 11 bases lying between them. This chain's CDR3 is CAISVTGYNTEAFF. The CDR3 DNA sequence: TGTGCCATCAGTGTGACAGGCTACAACACTGAAGCTTTCTTT.

The V gene is TRBV15, the J gene TRBJ1-4, with no clear D. Germline V gene sequence: CDR1 LNHNV, CDR2 YYDKDF (reference sequence). The CDR3 contains 13 residues. V lost 0 bases and J 3 bases, leaving 2 bases between the germline ends. The CDR3 sequence is CATSRDPNEKLFF. The DNA for the CDR3 is TGTGCCACCAGCAGAGACCCTAATGAAAAACTGTTTTTT.

This clonotype was found a few times. This sequence joins TRBV20-1 and TRBJ2-7; D is possibly TRBD2 (5 bases). V lost 1 base to trimming and J lost 4 bases, with 14 bases between them. The CDR3 is 14 residues long. Germline V gene sequence: CDR1 DFQATT, CDR2 SNEGSKA (reference sequence). The CDR3 loop reads CSARGTDWRYEQYF. The CDR3 DNA follows: TGCAGTGCTAGAGGTACAGATTGGAGGTACGAGCAGTACTTC.

This clonotype was seen a few times. The rearrangement joins TRBV2 to TRBJ2-3; 9 positions match TRBD2. The germline CDR1 and CDR2 sequences are SNHLY and FYNNEI. This CDR3 is 15 amino acids long. V dropped 3 bases and J dropped 5; count of bases not matched to a gene: 6. The CDR3 loop is CASSDRGGAGDTQYF. The CDR3 DNA reads TGTGCCAGCAGTGATCGCGGGGGGGCCGGAGATACGCAGTATTTT.

This sequence joins TRBV20-1 and TRBJ1-5; TRBD1 might be the D (5 bases). Trimming stripped 5 bases from V and 0 bases from J, with 14 bases between. This CDR3 contains 15 residues. Germline-derived CDR1 and CDR2 are DFQATT and SNEGSKA (reference sequence). This CDR3 reads CSAVDRALSNQPQHF. The CDR3 DNA follows: TGCAGTGCTGTCGACAGAGCCCTTAGCAATCAGCCCCAGCATTTT.

This clonotype occurred a few times. The V and J genes are TRBV7-9 and TRBJ2-1, with TRBD2 matching over 9 bases. The CDR3 is made up of 13 amino acids. The germline V gene has CDR1 SEHNR and CDR2 FQNEAQ (reference sequence). The V segment lost 5 bases and the J segment 6 bases; nucleotides outside the gene matches: 2. CDR3 residues: CASSSGGPNEQFF. Written as DNA, the CDR3 is TGTGCCAGCAGCAGCGGGGGGCCCAATGAGCAGTTCTTC. Based on the CDR3 plus reference TRBV7-9 and TRBJ2-1, the full variable domain is DTGVSQNPRHKITKRGQNVTFRCDPISEHNRLYWYRQTLGQGPEFLTYFQNEAQLEKSRLLSDRFSAERPKGSFSTLEIQRTEQGDSAMYLCASSSGGPNEQFFGPGTRLTVL.

The chain employs TRBV28 and TRBJ1-2; 9 nucleotides line up with TRBD1. The germline CDR1 and CDR2 sequences are MDHEN and SYDVKM. J gave up 1 base and V 6 bases, and 6 bases lay outside the gene matches. CDR3 length: 15 residues. The CDR3 protein is CASSPGQGFNYGYTF. CDR3 nucleotides: TGTGCCAGCAGCCCGGGACAGGGATTTAACTATGGCTACACCTTC.

This clonotype has only a few counts. The chain is built from TRBV7-2 and TRBJ2-1; no clear D gene. V lost 4 bases, J lost 0 bases, and 13 bases lay in between. The CDR3 runs 16 residues. Germline CDR1 and CDR2: SGHTA and FQGNSA. The CDR3 region has the DNA TGTGCCAGCAGCTCAGCTCTTAGAAGCTCCTACAATGAGCAGTTCTTC. As protein: CASSSALRSSYNEQFF.

The chain uses TRBV6-5 and TRBJ1-2; tentative D call: TRBD1 (6 bases). The CDR3 sequence is 16 residues long. CDR1 is MNHEY and CDR2 is SVGAGI in the germline V gene. Deletions cut 3 bases from V and 4 bases from J, with 18 bases between. The CDR3, as DNA: TGTGCCAGCAGTTATCGGGGGGGCTCCATGATCTATGGCTACACCTTC. Amino acids: CASSYRGGSMIYGYTF.

This clonotype was counted only a few times. This chain links TRBV20-1 with TRBJ2-3, with 10 bases matching TRBD2. The trim removed 6 bases at V and 3 bases at J, leaving 6 bases unmatched. Per germline, CDR1 DFQATT and CDR2 SNEGSKA (reference sequence). The CDR3 length is 14 residues. The CDR3 DNA reads TGCAGTGCGCAAGCGGGGGGGCCTACAGATACGCAGTATTTT. Residues: CSAQAGGPTDTQYF.

This clonotype appeared a few times. This chain joins TRBV29-1 and TRBJ1-2; D call uncertain. There are 10 residues in the CDR3. Trimming took 1 base from V and 4 from J, leaving 1 base between them. CDR1 and CDR2 (germline): SQVTM, ANQGSEA. The chain's CDR3 is CSVEAYGYTF. The CDR3 DNA sequence: TGCAGCGTTGAAGCCTATGGCTACACCTTC.

This rearrangement joins TRBV28 to TRBJ1-6; 7 bases agree with TRBD1. Germline loops: CDR1 MDHEN, CDR2 SYDVKM. The ends lost 6 bases at V and 8 bases at J; junction bases unmatched: 4. The CDR3 contains 13 residues. The CDR3 region has the DNA TGTGCCAGCAGGGCAACAGGGGATTCACCCCTCCACTTT. Amino acids: CASRATGDSPLHF.

At least ten counts were recorded for this clonotype. V usage is TRBV10-3 and J usage is TRBJ1-1, with 8 bases identical to TRBD1. Germline V gene data show CDR1 as ENHRY and CDR2 as SYGVKD. The trim removed 7 bases at V and 12 bases at J, leaving 13 bases unmatched. This CDR3 contains 13 residues. CDR3 coding DNA: TGTGCCATCACCTCGGACAGGGAAGGCAATTCTTTCTTT. It yields the protein CAITSDREGNSFF.

This clonotype was seen repeatedly, ten times or more. The rearrangement joins TRBV20-1 to TRBJ2-1; tentatively, D is TRBD1 (7 bases). Per the germline V gene, CDR1 is DFQATT and CDR2 is SNEGSKA (reference sequence). CDR3 length: 16 amino acids. V lost 6 bases, J lost 7 bases, and 25 bases lay in between. This CDR3 reads CSALSAGQYFSNEQFF. The CDR3 DNA follows: TGCAGTGCCCTGTCGGCGGGACAGTATTTCAGTAATGAGCAGTTCTTC.

This chain uses TRBV5-1 with TRBJ1-1, with D possibly being TRBD1 (6 bases). Trimming removed 0 bases from V and 3 bases from J, with 15 bases in between. Per the germline V gene, CDR1 is SGHRS and CDR2 is YFSETQ. There are 16 residues in the CDR3. The CDR3, as DNA: TGCGCCAGCAGCTTGGTAGGGGGAAGAGGAGACACTGAAGCTTTCTTT. Translated: CASSLVGGRGDTEAFF.

This rearrangement joins TRBV6-2 or TRBV6-3 to TRBJ2-3, with D possibly being TRBD2 (6 bases). There are 14 residues in the CDR3. CDR1 is MNHEY, CDR2 SVGEGT, per germline. Deletions cut 5 bases from V and 6 bases from J, with 15 bases between. CDR3 in amino acids: CASSHRDWWDTQYF. The CDR3 DNA reads as TGTGCCAGCAGTCACCGGGACTGGTGGGATACGCAGTATTTT.

This clonotype was recorded at least ten times. This rearrangement joins TRBV12-3 or TRBV12-4 to TRBJ2-2; D is uncertain. Trimming stripped 3 bases from V and 4 bases from J, with 9 bases between. The CDR3 runs to 14 residues. This CDR3 is CASSLQDVTGELFF. The CDR3 DNA sequence: TGTGCCAGCAGTTTGCAGGATGTCACCGGGGAGCTGTTTTTT.

This rearrangement joins TRBV4-3 to TRBJ2-2; 8 bases are shared with TRBD2. This CDR3 has 17 amino acids. Germline trimming cut 3 bases from V and 2 bases from J; bases unmatched to any gene: 8. Germline CDR1 is LGHNA and CDR2 is YSLEER. This CDR3 reads CASSQPSGGVNTGELFF. Written as DNA, the CDR3 is TGCGCCAGCAGCCAGCCGAGCGGGGGCGTAAACACCGGGGAGCTGTTTTTT.

The chain uses TRBV18 and TRBJ1-1, with D hard to call. There are 15 residues in the CDR3. CDR1 and CDR2 from the germline V gene are KGHSH and LQKENI. Trimming shortened V by 2 bases and J by 5 bases, and 15 bases separated the two germline ends. This chain's CDR3 is CASSPVVVKGTEAFF. DNA for the CDR3: TGTGCCAGCTCACCAGTTGTGGTAAAGGGTACTGAAGCTTTCTTT.

This clonotype appeared a few times. This chain uses TRBV25-1 with TRBJ2-1; no clear D gene. Germline V gives CDR1 MGHDK, CDR2 SYGVNS. CDR3 length equals 12 residues. The germline V and J ends were trimmed by 3 bases and 8 bases, with 8 bases remaining between them. CDR3 bases: TGTGCCAGCAGTGACAACCGGTATGAGCAGTTCTTC. This encodes CASSDNRYEQFF. The full variable domain, rest sourced from reference TRBV25-1 and TRBJ2-1, is EADIYQTPRYLVIGTGKKITLECSQTMGHDKMYWYQQDPGMELHLIHYSYGVNSTEKGDLSSESTVSRIRTEHFPLTLESARPSHTSQYLCASSDNRYEQFFGPGTRLTVL.